What follows are 5 T cell receptor beta chains derived from one specimen sequenced in a study of graft-versus-host responses after intestinal transplantation listed by TCRdb under 2021. The method behind the library was the immunoSEQ multiplex PCR assay. This immuneACCESS table, as held by TCRdb, lists in-frame sequences with V and J called but not all clones. Of the missing ones, under half trace to an unresolved V gene in checked studies; the others have no known cause. Present in this sample are about 85,000 clones, 75% to 95% of which were seen just once. Of the sample, 7% to 9.5% falls within the top ten clones. Taken with the paper, the label for time point translates to: cells obtained before transplantation from donor or recipient. These receptors have no identified antigens. The source material was unstimulated CD8+ T cells sorted from spleen or lymph node cells, sampled before transplant. These TCRs come from a human donor who was the organ donor for an intestinal transplant.

The chain recombines TRBV19 with TRBJ1-6, with 11 bases matching TRBD1. V lost 5 bases and J lost 3; bases outside the gene matches: 15. This CDR3 has 20 amino acids. Germline CDR1 LNHDA, CDR2 SQIVND (reference sequence). CDR3 in amino acids: CASSVRTPGQGDFYNSPLHF. The DNA of the CDR3 is TGTGCCAGTAGTGTCCGGACCCCGGGACAGGGGGATTTCTATAATTCACCCCTCCACTTT. Looking up the rest from reference TRBV19 and TRBJ1-6 gives the full variable domain: DGGITQSPKYLFRKEGQNVTLSCEQNLNHDAMYWYRQDPGQGLRLIYYSQIVNDFQKGDIAEGYSVSREKKESFPLTVTSAQKNPTAFYLCASSVRTPGQGDFYNSPLHFGNGTRLTVT.

The rearrangement joins TRBV11-2 to TRBJ1-1, with D unclear. V was cut by 1 base and J by 7 bases, with 16 bases left in between. The CDR3 runs 15 residues. Germline lookup yields CDR1 SGHAT and CDR2 FQNNGV. CDR3 amino acids: CASSLGAAARDEAFF. The CDR3 DNA reads TGTGCCAGCAGCTTAGGGGCTGCTGCTAGGGATGAAGCTTTCTTT.

The rearrangement uses TRBV2 and TRBJ2-1, with D uncertain. V was pared by 7 bases and J by 2 bases, with 15 bases between. The CDR3 has 15 residues. Per the germline V gene, CDR1 is SNHLY and CDR2 is FYNNEI. CDR3 DNA: TGTGCCAGCACCTCTGCGGCCCACCCCTACAATGAGCAGTTCTTC. Amino acid sequence: CASTSAAHPYNEQFF.

V gene TRBV16 combines with J gene TRBJ1-2; D gene unclear. Germline V gene lookup returns CDR1 KGHSY and CDR2 FQNENV. Trimming took off 2 bases at V and 7 bases at J, with 8 bases between the two ends. The CDR3 sequence is 12 residues long. The CDR3 here is CASSQPHPGYTF. Here the CDR3 DNA reads TGTGCCAGCAGCCAACCTCATCCTGGCTACACCTTC. The variable domain in full, completed from reference TRBV16 and TRBJ1-2, reads GEEVAQTPKHLVRGEGQKAKLYCAPIKGHSYVFWYQQVLKNEFKFLISFQNENVFDETGMPKERFSAKCLPNSPCSLEIQATKLEDSAVYFCASSQPHPGYTFGSGTRLTVV.

V gene TRBV25-1 combines with J gene TRBJ1-2; 8 bases fit TRBD1. Germline V gene data show CDR1 as MGHDK and CDR2 as SYGVNS. Trimming took 3 bases from V and 4 from J; bases not matched to a gene: 13. The CDR3 runs 17 residues. The CDR3 is CASSDPGQGAGSYGYTF. In DNA, the CDR3 is TGTGCCAGCAGTGACCCCGGACAGGGCGCGGGAAGCTATGGCTACACCTTC.